This T cell receptor (beta chain) originates from a study of patients and donors after allogeneic stem cell transplantation. Trimming removed 3 bases from V and 3 bases from J, with 13 bases in between. The CDR3 covers 14 residues. CDR1 is SGHDT and CDR2 is YYEEEE in the germline V gene. One entry per CDR3 protein results from TCRdb running MiXCR on the RT-PCR reads. The sample records 110,000 or so distinct CDR3 sequences, around 33% being singletons. The origin of this receptor is a human donor who was either an allogeneic HSCT recipient or a stem cell or donor lymphocyte infusion donor (not recorded which). It is not recorded whose cells these are; they may come from a transplant donor. The sequenced sample consisted of blood, either unsorted or a sorted T cell fraction (not recorded which). The V call is TRBV5-6, the J call TRBJ2-7, with D perhaps matching TRBD2 (5 bases). In nucleotides, the CDR3 is TGTGCCAGCAGCTCGGACGGGGTTCTCTACGAGCAGTACTTC. Its protein is CASSSDGVLYEQYF.